One T cell receptor (beta chain) is described in this entry. This sample stems from a study of blood T cell repertoires in COVID-19. Study at large: Collection of acute and convalescent COVID-19 samples took place in the United States, Italy and Spain. T cells, B-cell-depleted T cells, or PBMCs provided the cDNA or gDNA that served as material.

In germline, CDR1 is WSHSY, CDR2 SAAADI. This CDR3 spans 15 amino acids. The V segment lost 7 bases and the J segment 4 bases; nucleotides outside the gene matches: 10. Original analysis: By means of reference gene primer amplification, nucleated cell counts were estimated. Some clones are missing from TCRdb's copy, which holds only in-frame ones; the method was immunoSEQ multiplex PCR. V, J and clone size were drawn from that table, and D and trimming were deduced from the DNA. The sample consists of some 60,000 clones, 65% to 90% of them appearing once. The receptor comes from a human donor in a cohort sampled during active COVID-19. Sequencing used peripheral blood. V gene TRBV10-2 combines with J gene TRBJ1-1; 9 bases line up with TRBD1. CDR3: CASTSSDRGGTEAFF. The CDR3 coding sequence is TGCGCCAGCACCTCCTCCGACAGGGGGGGCACTGAAGCTTTCTTT.